This T cell receptor (beta chain) comes out of a study of blood T cell repertoires in COVID-19. Looking at the study overall: From T cells, B-cell-depleted T cells, or PBMCs came the material, which was cDNA or gDNA.

TCRdb's table, derived via immunoSEQ multiplex PCR, lists solely in-frame clones and lacks some. The top ten clones hold roughly 2% of a sample with 250,000 or so clones, about 82% of them seen once. From germline, CDR1 is LGHNA and CDR2 YSLEER. After removal of 0 bases from V and 4 bases from J, the junction contained 5 bases not matched to a gene. CDR3 size: 17 residues. Participant age was roughly 18 to 90 years, and participants resided in around 24 US areas. Cohort placement rested on clinical history that participants reported themselves. The chain is built from TRBV4-3 and TRBJ2-1; TRBD2 aligns across 11 bases. Sequences were obtained from PBMCs or T cells enriched from blood (not recorded which). The clonotype comes from a woman aged 50 to 60 who had recovered from COVID-19. CDR3 region: CASSQEVAGGPYNEQFF. DNA for the CDR3: TGCGCCAGCAGCCAAGAGGTAGCGGGGGGGCCTTACAATGAGCAGTTCTTC.